Listed here is a single T cell receptor beta chain. These data come from a study of regulatory T cells in long-lasting Graves disease. Germline values: CDR1 SGHRS, CDR2 YFSETQ. The CDR3 loop spans 15 amino acids. Trimming removed 3 bases at V and 2 bases at J, with 12 bases between. Sample time point: newly diagnosed GD, antithyroid drugs for less than 3 months. Extracted RNA from PBMCs served as the source of the TCR library. Library construction for TCR beta used iRepertoire HTBI primers and Arm-PCR of CDR3 regions. From the multiplex PCR reads, TCRdb called clonotypes with MiXCR, one entry per CDR3 protein. The data show roughly 400,000 distinct CDR3 sequences, roughly 15% seen once. This same sample was also part of a study on T cells in Graves' hyperthyroidism and ophthalmopathy. That source reports: RT-PCR in the first round (using the HTBI primer set) targeted the TCR CDR3. Ophthalmopathy prediction by the model preceded onset by a median roughly 6 months.

Specimen: peripheral blood mononuclear cells (PBMCs), collected at new diagnosis, from a patient treated with antithyroid drugs. This receptor was identified in a woman aged 18-30 years with Graves disease. The rearrangement joins TRBV5-1 to TRBJ1-3; no reliable D call. CDR3: CASSYEDSPGNTIYF. The CDR3 coding sequence is TGCGCCAGCAGCTACGAGGACTCCCCTGGAAACACCATATATTTT.